A selection of T cell receptor beta chains follows, all from one sample in a study of naive and memory T cell subsets. TCRdb called the UMI-ligation and nested PCR reads again in MiXCR, with one record for every CDR3 protein. Of tens of thousands of distinct CDR3 sequences listed, approximately 11% are singletons. The sample comprised naive CD4+ T cells from blood. The receptors derive from a human donor in good health. CDR3s include the opening cysteine and the closing phenylalanine or tryptophan. Fields, in order: CDR3 protein, V gene.

CASSLKGSSAGYTF | TRBV7-2
CSANSETSYNEQFF | TRBV20-1
CSASDPAGPYNEQFF | TRBV20-1
CASTPDRATGELFF | TRBV19
CSAPDSQGIRAEAFF | TRBV20-1
CASSFSGEETQYF | TRBV5-1
CASSGPRTAEEVINSPLHF | TRBV19
CASSVEGSRQETQYF | TRBV9
CASSLAGSSGEKLFF | TRBV7-2
CSASGGAAKNIQYF | TRBV20-1
CASTLLGGGTGELFF | TRBV6-6
CASSQDGSYGYTF | TRBV5-1
CSAREPAGGPIASYF | TRBV20-1
CSVSLMGNGYTF | TRBV20-1
CAWSSRVRVDTEAFF | TRBV30
CASSDREGASYEQYF | TRBV19
CASSRQGAGKNIQYF | TRBV12-3/TRBV12-4
CASSVESGETQYF | TRBV4-2
CASSHLSYEQYF | TRBV3-1
CASSYLAGAGNIQYF | TRBV7-2
CASSLGLAGAYEQYF | TRBV12-3/TRBV12-4
CAWSEGGSPLHF | TRBV30
CASANTGELFF | TRBV6-2/TRBV6-3
CASSPSGGGRQKEQYF | TRBV7-9
CASSLKGKQTSVQIGPYEQYF | TRBV7-2
CASSLAARNTEAFF | TRBV27